This is a list of T cell receptor beta chains from one sample in a study of OX40 agonist ivuxolimab in advanced cancers. Generated by immunoSEQ multiplex PCR, the TCRdb table keeps only in-frame clones and is missing some. The data show more than 60,000 clones, roughly 80% seen once. This sample comprised CD4+ or CD8+ T cells sorted from blood, obtained in a trial of the OX40 agonist ivuxolimab. The receptors come from an adult with an advanced solid tumor such as melanoma, head and neck, liver or kidney cancer. CDR3s include the opening cysteine and the closing phenylalanine or tryptophan. Fields, in order: clone size, D gene, CDR3 length, J gene, V gene, CDR3 protein, CDR3 DNA. The D gene is left open where the match is weak. Clone size, where shown, is once, few, many, or a class for clones that have expanded.

NA | NA | 16 | TRBJ1-4 | TRBV2 | CASSEAHPQLGEKLFF | TGTGCCAGCAGTGAAGCGCATCCTCAACTAGGAGAAAAACTGTTTTTT
NA | NA | 13 | TRBJ2-7 | TRBV13 | CASSSGTLNVQYF | TGTGCCAGCAGCTCCGGGACGTTAAACGTGCAGTACTTC
NA | NA | 14 | TRBJ2-5 | TRBV19 | CASSIVGTQETQYF | TGTGCCAGTAGTATAGTTGGGACACAAGAGACCCAGTACTTC
few | NA | 16 | TRBJ1-5 | TRBV5-1 | CASSLRGGWDNQPQHF | TGCGCCAGCAGCTTGCGAGGGGGGTGGGACAATCAGCCCCAGCATTTT
once | NA | 15 | TRBJ1-4 | TRBV5-1 | CASSLAATTNEKLFF | TGCGCCAGCAGCTTGGCGGCCACAACTAATGAAAAACTGTTTTTT
many | TRBD1 | 13 | TRBJ1-5 | TRBV10-2 | CASSEDRVQPQHF | TGCGCCAGCAGTGAGGACAGGGTTCAGCCCCAGCATTTT
once | NA | 15 | TRBJ2-2 | TRBV7-6 | CASSLAGSNTGELFF | TGTGCCAGCAGCTTAGCGGGGTCGAACACCGGGGAGCTGTTTTTT
NA | TRBD1 | 14 | TRBJ2-5 | TRBV5-4 | CASSSGTARETQYF | TGTGCCAGCAGCTCCGGGACAGCGAGGGAGACCCAGTACTTC
NA | TRBD1 | 15 | TRBJ1-5 | TRBV5-8 | CATGTGEYSNQPQHF | TGTGCCACGGGGACAGGAGAATATAGCAATCAGCCCCAGCATTTT
NA | TRBD1 | 15 | TRBJ1-2 | TRBV7-2 | CASSVGGRGLSGYTF | TGTGCCAGCAGCGTGGGGGGCAGGGGGTTATCTGGCTACACCTTC
NA | NA | 15 | TRBJ1-6 | TRBV5-1 | CASSLDLQVNSPLHF | TGCGCCAGCAGCTTGGATTTACAGGTCAATTCACCCCTCCACTTT
once | TRBD2 | 15 | TRBJ2-1 | TRBV19 | CASSKLAGGIDEQFF | TGTGCCAGTAGTAAACTAGCGGGAGGCATCGATGAGCAGTTCTTC
NA | NA | 13 | TRBJ1-3 | TRBV27 | CASGAYSGNTIYF | TGTGCCAGCGGGGCTTACTCTGGAAACACCATATATTTT
NA | NA | 12 | TRBJ1-2 | TRBV10-2 | CASSDSRLGYTF | TGCGCCAGCAGTGATTCCCGCCTCGGCTACACCTTC
NA | NA | 14 | TRBJ1-5 | TRBV28 | CASSRTFANQPQHF | TGTGCCAGCAGTCGGACATTCGCAAATCAGCCCCAGCATTTT
NA | NA | 13 | TRBJ1-5 | TRBV6-4 | CASSQDPHQPQHF | TGTGCCAGCAGTCAAGACCCCCATCAGCCCCAGCATTTT
NA | NA | 11 | TRBJ1-1 | TRBV14 | CASSRGSEAFF | TGTGCCAGCAGCCGGGGCTCTGAAGCTTTCTTT
NA | TRBD2 | 12 | TRBJ2-5 | TRBV30 | CAWSSGTGTQYF | TGTGCCTGGAGTAGCGGGACGGGGACCCAGTACTTC
NA | NA | 13 | TRBJ1-5 | TRBV5-1 | CASSLGDFQPQHF | TGCGCCAGCAGCTTGGGGGACTTTCAGCCCCAGCATTTT
NA | NA | 13 | TRBJ1-2 | TRBV7-2 | CASSLRVNYGYTF | TGTGCCAGCAGCTTAAGGGTTAACTATGGCTACACCTTC
NA | NA | 15 | TRBJ1-5 | TRBV6-1 | CASHDLNQGNQPQHF | TGTGCCAGCCACGATCTAAACCAGGGAAATCAGCCCCAGCATTTT
NA | TRBD1 | 15 | TRBJ1-1 | TRBV5-1 | CASSNRQGGYTEAFF | TGCGCCAGCAGCAATCGACAGGGCGGGTACACTGAAGCTTTCTTT
NA | NA | 14 | TRBJ2-1 | TRBV2 | CASRPQGAYNEQFF | TGTGCCAGCAGGCCACAGGGCGCCTACAATGAGCAGTTCTTC
few | TRBD1 | 16 | TRBJ1-2 | TRBV18 | CASSLQQGRSNYGYTF | TGTGCCAGCTCTCTTCAACAGGGGAGGTCTAACTATGGCTACACCTTC
NA | NA | 15 | TRBJ1-5 | TRBV6-4 | CASRLQGDSNQPQHF | TGTGCCAGCAGACTACAGGGTGATAGCAATCAGCCCCAGCATTTT
NA | NA | 14 | TRBJ1-2 | TRBV6-5 | CASGTHRTNYGYTF | TGTGCCAGCGGAACGCACAGGACCAACTATGGCTACACCTTC
once | NA | 13 | TRBJ1-2 | TRBV11-3 | CASSPPGAPGYTF | TGTGCCAGCAGCCCCCCAGGGGCGCCTGGCTACACCTTC
once | NA | 15 | TRBJ1-3 | TRBV5-6 | CASSLGPNAGNTIYF | TGTGCCAGCAGCTTAGGACCAAACGCTGGAAACACCATATATTTT
NA | NA | 16 | TRBJ1-2 | TRBV21-1 | CASSTPGRGPNYGYTF | TGTGCCAGCAGCACCCCCGGCCGGGGACCTAACTATGGCTACACCTTC
once | TRBD2 | 16 | TRBJ2-5 | TRBV5-1 | CASSLSSSGGQETQYF | TGCGCCAGCAGCTTGTCGTCTAGCGGGGGCCAAGAGACCCAGTACTTC
NA | TRBD1 | 16 | TRBJ1-2 | TRBV6-1 | CASSERIFGTGVGYTF | TGTGCCAGCAGTGAAAGGATTTTCGGGACAGGGGTTGGCTACACCTTC
NA | TRBD1 | 16 | TRBJ2-1 | TRBV19 | CASSITGGQVFNEQFF | TGTGCCAGTAGTATAACAGGGGGCCAGGTATTCAATGAGCAGTTCTTC
NA | NA | 14 | TRBJ1-2 | TRBV28 | CASSLGAWNYGYTF | TGTGCCAGCAGTTTAGGGGCATGGAACTATGGCTACACCTTC
NA | NA | 14 | TRBJ1-2 | TRBV5-1 | CASSWDPHRDGYTF | TGCGCCAGCAGCTGGGACCCCCACCGGGATGGCTACACCTTC
NA | TRBD1 | 14 | TRBJ2-7 | TRBV27 | CASKKGRGPDEQYF | TGTGCCAGCAAGAAGGGCAGGGGGCCAGACGAGCAGTACTTC
NA | NA | 13 | TRBJ2-5 | TRBV28 | CASSFWGRETQYF | TGTGCCAGCAGTTTTTGGGGGAGGGAGACCCAGTACTTC
NA | TRBD1 | 15 | TRBJ2-1 | TRBV10-1 | CASSESLQGNNEQFF | TGCGCCAGCAGTGAGTCGTTACAGGGGAACAATGAGCAGTTCTTC
NA | NA | 15 | TRBJ2-3 | TRBV11-2 | CASSLEGVSTDTQYF | TGTGCCAGCAGCTTAGAGGGCGTTTCGACAGATACGCAGTATTTT
few | TRBD1 | 15 | TRBJ1-5 | TRBV2 | CASSDQGQINQPQHF | TGTGCCAGCAGTGACCAGGGACAGATTAATCAGCCCCAGCATTTT
NA | TRBD2 | 14 | TRBJ2-1 | TRBV2 | CASITSGVRNEQFF | TGTGCCAGCATTACGAGCGGGGTTAGGAATGAGCAGTTCTTC
NA | TRBD2 | 18 | TRBJ2-3 | TRBV5-1 | CASSFGLAGGSGTDTQYF | TGCGCCAGCAGCTTCGGACTAGCGGGAGGCTCCGGCACAGATACGCAGTATTTT
NA | TRBD2 | 15 | TRBJ2-7 | TRBV10-3 | CAISQGTSGGGEQYF | TGTGCCATCAGTCAAGGGACTAGCGGGGGAGGCGAGCAGTACTTC
NA | TRBD1 | 16 | TRBJ1-2 | TRBV5-1 | CASSLEGTATNYGYTF | TGCGCCAGCAGCTTAGAAGGGACAGCCACTAACTATGGCTACACCTTC
NA | NA | 11 | TRBJ2-7 | TRBV20-1 | CSAGGTYEQYF | TGCAGTGCTGGGGGGACCTACGAGCAGTACTTC
NA | TRBD2 | 16 | TRBJ2-3 | TRBV6-5 | CASSSWTSGRIDTQYF | TGTGCCAGCAGTTCATGGACTAGCGGGAGAATAGATACGCAGTATTTT
NA | NA | 14 | TRBJ2-7 | TRBV5-8 | CASSLPTGEGEQYF | TGTGCCAGCAGCCTCCCGACAGGAGAAGGAGAGCAGTACTTC
NA | NA | 13 | TRBJ1-5 | TRBV2 | CASNRAHNQPQHF | TGTGCCAGCAATAGGGCCCACAATCAGCCCCAGCATTTT
NA | NA | 14 | TRBJ1-1 | TRBV27 | CASSFQRVNTEAFF | TGTGCCAGCAGTTTCCAAAGGGTGAACACTGAAGCTTTCTTT
NA | TRBD1 | 14 | TRBJ1-2 | TRBV7-8 | CASSPSTGLARYTF | TGTGCCAGCAGCCCGTCGACAGGGCTGGCCCGCTACACCTTC
NA | NA | 11 | TRBJ2-3 | TRBV5-1 | CASSNTDTQYF | TGCGCCAGCAGCAACACAGATACGCAGTATTTT
once | TRBD1 | 15 | TRBJ1-5 | TRBV14 | CASSQGGTGNQPQHF | TGTGCCAGCAGCCAAGGAGGGACAGGGAACCAGCCCCAGCATTTT
NA | TRBD1 | 16 | TRBJ1-2 | TRBV4-1 | CASSPGQGILTHGYTF | TGCGCCAGCTCCCCGGGACAGGGGATTTTAACTCATGGCTACACCTTC
NA | NA | 14 | TRBJ1-4 | TRBV5-4 | CASSLNREYEKLFF | TGTGCCAGCAGCTTGAACCGGGAATATGAAAAACTGTTTTTT
once | NA | 15 | TRBJ2-7 | TRBV7-8 | CASSPYRQGGYEQYF | TGTGCCAGCAGCCCGTACAGACAGGGAGGTTACGAGCAGTACTTC
once | TRBD1 | 13 | TRBJ1-3 | TRBV10-3 | CASDRGKGNTIYF | TGTGCCTCAGACAGGGGGAAAGGAAACACCATATATTTT
NA | NA | 13 | TRBJ2-2 | TRBV11-3 | CASSYRDPGELFF | TGTGCCAGCAGTTACAGGGATCCCGGGGAGCTGTTTTTT
NA | NA | 14 | TRBJ1-2 | TRBV4-2 | CASSQEQGTRGYTF | TGTGCCAGCAGCCAAGAGCAGGGGACCCGGGGCTACACCTTC